A single sample is the source of the 26 T cell receptor beta chains below, sequenced in a study of shared clonotypes between healthy human individuals. Profiled with immunoSEQ multiplex PCR; TCRdb holds only in-frame clones, not every one. Altogether 2.5 million or so clones are present, around nine tenths being singletons, with the ten largest covering over 0.12%. Source material: naive CD4+ T cells sorted from blood. Documented subset: CD45RA+ positively selected. The source of these receptors is a man between 18 and 29 years old in good health.

V usage is TRBV28 and J usage is TRBJ2-5; no firm D call. The germline V gene encodes CDR1 MDHEN and CDR2 SYDVKM. The CDR3 consists of 12 residues. The V and J ends lost 7 bases and 5 bases respectively, with 11 bases between them. CDR3 bases: TGTGCCAGCACCTTAGGTACGGAGACCCAGTACTTC. Protein product: CASTLGTETQYF.

The sample holds a few counts of this clone. CDR3 nucleotide sequence: TGCGCCAGCAGCACCTATCCCCGGGACAGGGGATTTATTAGTTCACCCCTCCACTTT. Protein sequence: CASSTYPRDRGFISSPLHF. This chain connects TRBV5-1 to TRBJ1-6; 10 bases map to TRBD1. Germline trimming cut 4 bases from V and 9 bases from J; bases unmatched to any gene: 19. From germline, CDR1 is SGHRS and CDR2 YFSETQ. This CDR3 is built from 19 residues.

This clone was seen only once. The V call is TRBV9, the J call TRBJ2-2, with 10 nucleotides matching TRBD2. The ends lost 3 bases at V and 5 bases at J; junction bases unmatched: 13. CDR3 length equals 18 residues. Germline V gives CDR1 SGDLS, CDR2 YYNGEE. The CDR3 protein is CASSEKAGGVKGTGELFF. The CDR3 bases are TGTGCCAGCAGCGAGAAAGCGGGAGGGGTAAAGGGGACCGGGGAGCTGTTTTTT. Together with reference TRBV9 and TRBJ2-2, the CDR3 gives the full variable domain: DSGVTQTPKHLITATGQRVTLRCSPRSGDLSVYWYQQSLDQGLQFLIQYYNGEERAKGNILERFSAQQFPDLHSELNLSSLELGDSALYFCASSEKAGGVKGTGELFFGEGSRLTVL.

V gene TRBV11-2 combines with J gene TRBJ2-2; D is undetermined. Germline CDR1 reads SGHAT; CDR2 reads FQNNGV. Trimming left V 1 base short and J 1 base short, with 10 bases between. The CDR3 extends over 16 amino acids. The CDR3: CASSLGTLGNTGELFF. The CDR3 DNA reads as TGTGCCAGCAGCTTAGGTACTTTGGGGAACACCGGGGAGCTGTTTTTT.

The chain combines TRBV6-5 with TRBJ2-7; 10 nucleotides line up with TRBD1. V lost 2 bases to trimming and J lost 3 bases; unmatched junction nucleotides: 4. Germline-derived CDR1 and CDR2 are MNHEY and SVGAGI. CDR3 length: 15 residues. The DNA of the CDR3 is TGTGCCAGCAGTTACCAATGGACAGGGGGCTACGAGCAGTACTTC. Residues: CASSYQWTGGYEQYF.

V gene TRBV30 combines with J gene TRBJ1-2, with D hard to call. Germline CDR1 and CDR2: GTSNPN and SVGIG (reference sequence). V was shortened by 1 base and J by 7 bases, with 13 bases between the two germline ends. There are 13 residues in the CDR3. For the CDR3, the DNA is TGTGCCTGGAGTGAATTATTGACAAGTGGCTACACCTTC. Translated: CAWSELLTSGYTF.

V is TRBV5-1 and J is TRBJ2-7; D assignment may be TRBD1 or TRBD2 (5 bases each). Between the trimmed V and J ends, which lost 5 bases and 3 bases, there was a span of 15 bases. Germline V CDR1 and CDR2: SGHRS, YFSETQ. This CDR3 spans 14 amino acids. Here the CDR3 DNA reads TGCGCCAGCAGGCCCGGGACGGCCTTCTACGAGCAGTACTTC. Its protein product is CASRPGTAFYEQYF.

The chain recombines TRBV6-1 with TRBJ1-2, with no clear D. Trimming removed 6 bases at V and 2 bases at J, with 16 bases between. This CDR3 is built from 15 residues. Germline CDR1 MNHNS, CDR2 SASEGT. CDR3 protein: CASSPGLGGNYGYTF. CDR3 in DNA: TGTGCCAGCAGCCCAGGACTTGGCGGGAACTATGGCTACACCTTC.

The chain uses TRBV9 and TRBJ2-5; possible D gene TRBD1, 6 bases. With 0 bases removed from V and 3 bases from J, the gap between germline ends came to 9 bases. This CDR3 spans 14 amino acids. CDR1 SGDLS and CDR2 YYNGEE come from the germline V gene. The CDR3 DNA sequence: TGTGCCAGCAGCGTAGATGGGGGCGAAGAGACCCAGTACTTC. It codes for CASSVDGGEETQYF.

Remarks on this clone: This specimen includes other DNA sequences encoding the same CDR3. This chain uses TRBV5-1 with TRBJ2-5; D perhaps matches TRBD2 (5 bases). Germline V gene data show CDR1 as SGHRS and CDR2 as YFSETQ. V shed 5 bases and J shed 4 bases, with 6 bases lying between them. This CDR3 contains 11 residues. The CDR3 spells CASSGGETQYF. CDR3 coding DNA: TGCGCCAGCAGTGGAGGAGAGACCCAGTACTTC.

This chain uses TRBV5-1 with TRBJ1-3, with a weak D call TRBD1 (6 bases). The V gene's germline CDR1 is SGHRS and CDR2 YFSETQ. V dropped 4 bases and J dropped 0 bases, with 14 bases sitting between them. The CDR3 spans 16 residues. The CDR3 region is CASSGRDTSSGNTIYF. The CDR3, as DNA: TGCGCCAGCAGCGGAAGGGACACCTCCTCTGGAAACACCATATATTTT.

The rearrangement links TRBV11-2 to TRBJ2-1; 8 nucleotides line up with TRBD2. Per germline, CDR1 SGHAT and CDR2 FQNNGV. After removal of 10 bases from V and 3 bases from J, the junction contained 5 bases not matched to a gene. The CDR3 is 13 amino acids. The DNA for the CDR3 is TGTGCCACCCAGCGGGAGCTCTACAATGAGCAGTTCTTC. This gives the protein CATQRELYNEQFF.

The chain uses TRBV5-6 and TRBJ2-7; 9 nucleotides match TRBD1. The germline gives CDR1 SGHDT, CDR2 YYEEEE. This CDR3 is 16 amino acids long. Germline trimming cut 4 bases from V and 5 bases from J; bases unmatched to any gene: 13. This CDR3 reads CASSLRPGQGRHEQYF. In DNA form, the CDR3 reads TGTGCCAGCAGCCTACGCCCGGGACAGGGTCGTCACGAGCAGTACTTC.

The chain carries TRBV6-5 and TRBJ1-4; D is unresolved. The CDR3 runs to 10 residues. Germline V lookup: CDR1 MNHEY, CDR2 SVGAGI. V was pared by 6 bases and J by 8 bases, with 4 bases between. Here the CDR3 DNA reads TGTGCCAGCAGCGGAGAAAAACTGTTTTTT. It encodes CASSGEKLFF.

V gene TRBV27 combines with J gene TRBJ1-2, with 9 bases identical to TRBD1. The trim removed 5 bases at V and 8 bases at J, leaving 12 bases unmatched. In germline, CDR1 is MNHEY, CDR2 SMNVEV (reference sequence). The CDR3 is 15 amino acids. CDR3 DNA sequence: TGTGCCAGCAGTAAACTCGGGACAGGGATGAACGGCTACACCTTC. Residues: CASSKLGTGMNGYTF.

With respect to this clone: The same CDR3 arises from other DNA sequences in this sample as well. This chain links TRBV7-8 with TRBJ2-1, with 7 bases identical to TRBD1. CDR1 and CDR2 from the germline V gene are SGHVS and FQNEAQ. V was clipped by 5 bases and J by 4 bases; unmatched bases: 5. The CDR3 totals 14 residues. CDR3 amino acids: CASSLGGGYNEQFF. CDR3 nucleotides: TGTGCCAGCAGCCTAGGGGGCGGGTACAATGAGCAGTTCTTC.

J is TRBJ2-1 and V is TRBV5-1; 8 positions agree with TRBD1. J lost 8 bases, V lost 0 bases, and 4 bases had no gene match. There are 14 residues in the CDR3. The germline CDR1 and CDR2 sequences are SGHRS and YFSETQ. CDR3 in amino acids: CASSLGQGAYEQFF. The CDR3 nucleotides read TGCGCCAGCAGCTTGGGGCAGGGGGCGTATGAGCAGTTCTTC.

The chain employs TRBV6-5 and TRBJ1-6, with D possibly matching TRBD1 (6 bases). CDR1 is MNHEY and CDR2 is SVGAGI in the germline V gene. V was cut by 6 bases and J by 5 bases, with 14 bases left in between. The CDR3 is 15 residues long. DNA of the CDR3: TGTGCCAGCAGGTCAGGACAGTTGGATAATTCACCCCTCCACTTT. Its translation: CASRSGQLDNSPLHF.

V usage is TRBV19 and J usage is TRBJ1-1, with 8 bases that match TRBD1. The junction had 7 bases not matched to a gene; V was cut back by 3 bases and J by 4 bases. The CDR3 has 15 residues. Germline CDR1 LNHDA, CDR2 SQIVND (reference sequence). CDR3 sequence (DNA): TGTGCCAGTAGTATTCCAGGGGGCATGGTCACTGAAGCTTTCTTT. It codes for CASSIPGGMVTEAFF.

This clone was observed a single time. The rearrangement uses TRBV7-9 and TRBJ1-1; TRBD1 matches at 9 bases. From germline, CDR1 is SEHNR and CDR2 FQNEAQ (reference sequence). Losses at the gene ends were 5 bases for V and 5 bases for J; bases not matched to a gene: 12. CDR3 length: 16 residues. DNA for the CDR3: TGTGCCAGCAGCCCCCAGGCCGGGACAGGGTGGACTGAAGCTTTCTTT. Amino acid sequence: CASSPQAGTGWTEAFF.

This clone was found once. The chain is built from TRBV19 and TRBJ2-1; D is perhaps TRBD1 or TRBD2 (5 bases each). The germline V and J ends were trimmed by 7 bases and 1 base, with 14 bases remaining between them. The CDR3 covers 15 residues. The V gene's germline CDR1 is LNHDA and CDR2 SQIVND (reference sequence). The CDR3 DNA is TGTGCCAGTACCCCCGGTGGGGGATCCTACAATGAGCAGTTCTTC. Protein product: CASTPGGGSYNEQFF.

The chain carries TRBV7-2 and TRBJ1-1; unclear D gene. The V and J ends lost 5 bases and 1 base respectively, with 11 bases between them. From germline, CDR1 is SGHTA and CDR2 FQGNSA. The CDR3 has 14 amino acids. As DNA, the CDR3 is TGTGCCAGCAGCACCCCCTCAGAGAACACTGAAGCTTTCTTT. As protein: CASSTPSENTEAFF.

J is TRBJ2-3 and V is TRBV2; D not resolved. V was trimmed by 7 bases and J by 7 bases, leaving 12 bases between them. The CDR3 has 12 amino acids. Germline CDR1 is SNHLY and CDR2 is FYNNEI. CDR3 region: CASTLLINTQYF. Here the CDR3 DNA reads TGTGCCAGCACCCTCTTGATAAATACGCAGTATTTT.

This clone was counted only a few times. The chain couples TRBV6-5 to TRBJ2-5; D is ambiguous. Trimming took off 4 bases at V and 1 base at J, with 10 bases between the two ends. This CDR3 region has 14 residues. Germline V lookup: CDR1 MNHEY, CDR2 SVGAGI. The CDR3 DNA is TGTGCCAGCAGTTCCCGGATCCCCCAAGAGACCCAGTACTTC. It codes for CASSSRIPQETQYF.

The rearrangement joins TRBV7-9 to TRBJ2-5; perhaps TRBD2 as D (6 bases). Looked up from germline, CDR1 is SEHNR and CDR2 is FQNEAQ (reference sequence). The V gene lost 1 base and the J gene lost 3 bases, with 15 bases spanning the gap. This CDR3 has 16 amino acids. CDR3 region: CASSLGWGGEEETQYF. CDR3 nucleotides: TGTGCCAGCAGCTTAGGTTGGGGCGGGGAGGAAGAGACCCAGTACTTC.

CDR3 loop: CASSEFGEGSSGANVLTF. The CDR3 nucleotides read TGTGCCAGCAGTGAATTTGGCGAGGGAAGTTCTGGGGCCAACGTCCTGACTTTC. J is TRBJ2-6 and V is TRBV25-1, with D tentatively TRBD2 (5 bases). V was trimmed by 1 base and J by 1 base, leaving 14 bases between them. The V gene's germline CDR1 is MGHDK and CDR2 SYGVNS. This CDR3 is 18 amino acids long. Full variable domain (missing parts from reference TRBV25-1 and TRBJ2-6): EADIYQTPRYLVIGTGKKITLECSQTMGHDKMYWYQQDPGMELHLIHYSYGVNSTEKGDLSSESTVSRIRTEHFPLTLESARPSHTSQYLCASSEFGEGSSGANVLTFGAGSRLTVL.